This T cell receptor (beta chain) is from a study of T cell responses to AZD1222 COVID-19 vaccine (dated by TCRdb to the early 2020s). Turning to the overall study: A total of just over 230 trial participants underwent TCR sequencing, of whom approximately 200 had received two doses of AZD1222 and 26 had received two doses of the MenACWY control vaccine. Enrollment into the trials was organized by age into subgroups of 18-55, 56-69 and 70-plus years, and those subgroups contained approximately 150, 30 and 60 TCR-sequenced participants, respectively.

The label giving this sample's time point can be read as: about 28 days (+/-7) after the second vaccine dose. AZD1222 recipients given second doses at about 4 weeks or at about 12 weeks were pooled, since spike-specific TCR depth and breadth were not found to differ between the two schedules. Samples from vaccinated people were obtained from the UK trials COV001 and COV002, which included a single-blind randomized controlled phase 2/3 trial of AZD1222 (ChAdOx1 nCoV-19) in healthy adults. For TCRbeta chain sequencing, PBMC samples were collected from trial participants at day 0 and at day 28 after the second dose. On this clone itself: Its antigen is not yet known. Base qualities are not at hand, and no much larger clone is one base apart.

V gives up 1 base and J gives up 4 bases, and the segment between their germline ends measures 12 bases. From the cysteine through the phenylalanine, the CDR3 covers 15 amino acids. Only the CDR3 DNA stays, 45 bases, in frame from base 1. CDR1 and CDR2 are read off the germline V gene (reference sequence) as LNHNV and YYDKDF. Here is what the overall study found, with its caveats: Because no samples from the day 14 peak response were available, repertoires could be characterized only after the peak T cell response. Epitopes outside the regions mutated in the B.1.351 and B.1.1.7 variants were reportedly recognized by nearly half of the unique spike-specific TCRs. Conclusions about previously exposed vaccinees were limited because only a handful of AZD1222 recipients were SARS-CoV-2 seropositive at baseline. After two AZD1222 doses, both the breadth and the depth of spike-specific TCRs were significantly higher than at day 0 and than in MenACWY recipients. The 56-69-year group was small, and its depth increase did not reach significance, likely because of low power. Most participants were white British and females outnumbered males, and the authors suggested that clonal diversity may have been underestimated. CD4 TCRs associated with the vaccine covered the entire spike protein, and the dominant responses were in regions 160-218 and 743-854.

The CDR3 regions of human TCRbeta chains were subjected to immunosequencing. The original pipeline was this. TCRs in the repertoires were compared against a reference library of SARS-CoV-2-specific TCRs that had been generated with the MIRA antigen-specificity platform. Breadth was defined as the fraction of unique TCRs that were SARS-CoV-2-associated, and depth was defined as the fraction of total T cells that were SARS-CoV-2-associated. Using the MIRA data, each spike-specific TCR was mapped to the spike region that the TCR reacts to and placed in a CD4 or CD8 class. Log10-transformed breadth and depth values were compared by one-way ANOVA with Sidak's multiple comparisons tests. Held by TCRdb, this immuneACCESS table contains in-frame sequences only and omits some clones. Under half of the omission traces to an unresolved V gene where checked; the cause of the rest is unknown. That table supplies the V and J calls and clone size; D and trimming were determined from the DNA. The sample yields about 140,000 clones; just under 95% were counted once. Of the sample, roughly 7.1% falls within the top ten clones.

The starting material was peripheral blood, obtained 28 days after the second AZD1222 dose. The V gene is TRBV15 and the J gene is TRBJ2-3, with the D segment identity uncertain. The receptor was derived from an adult who received the AZD1222 COVID-19 vaccine. The CDR3 corresponds to CATSRGRLVPDTQYF. Read as DNA, the sequence is TGTGCCACCAGCAGAGGACGGCTCGTACCAGATACGCAGTATTTT.